These 17 T cell receptor beta chains were sequenced from one sample in a study of graft-versus-host responses after intestinal transplantation. Produced via immunoSEQ multiplex PCR; TCRdb's table is partial and in-frame only. The repertoire has about 51,000 clones, 80% to 90% of them found once; the top ten carry around 0.6%. These TCRs' antigens remain unknown. The sequences come from unstimulated CD4+ T cells sorted from spleen or lymph node cells, collected before transplant. Source of these receptors: a human donor who was the organ donor for an intestinal transplant.

A few counts support this clone. The CDR3: CAWSDLGSNQPQHF. CDR3 nucleotide sequence: TGTGCCTGGAGTGACCTCGGTAGCAATCAGCCCCAGCATTTT. The chain combines TRBV30 with TRBJ1-5; D is unclear. The germline V gene encodes CDR1 GTSNPN and CDR2 SVGIG (reference sequence). Trimming shortened V by 1 base and J by 0 bases, and 7 bases separated the two germline ends. The CDR3 has 14 amino acids.

This chain links TRBV14 with TRBJ2-3; a weak D match, TRBD1 (6 bases). The V and J ends lost 5 bases and 3 bases respectively, with 18 bases between them. The germline V gene encodes CDR1 SGHDN and CDR2 FVKESK. The CDR3 spans 16 residues. CDR3 sequence (DNA): TGTGCCAGCAGCAAAATCAGGGGTACAAGGACAGATACGCAGTATTTT. This gives the protein CASSKIRGTRTDTQYF.

This rearrangement joins TRBV19 to TRBJ1-5; no clear D gene. The CDR3 sequence is 15 residues long. V was clipped by 2 bases and J by 1 base, with 9 bases between them. Germline V lookup: CDR1 LNHDA, CDR2 SQIVND (reference sequence). The CDR3 sequence: CASSIRTGSNQPQHF. The CDR3 nucleotides read TGTGCCAGTAGTATACGAACCGGGAGCAATCAGCCCCAGCATTTT. The variable domain in full, with the rest retrieved from reference TRBV19 and TRBJ1-5, is DGGITQSPKYLFRKEGQNVTLSCEQNLNHDAMYWYRQDPGQGLRLIYYSQIVNDFQKGDIAEGYSVSREKKESFPLTVTSAQKNPTAFYLCASSIRTGSNQPQHFGDGTRLSIL.

The chain employs TRBV19 and TRBJ2-3; perhaps TRBD1 as D (5 bases). The germline V gene encodes CDR1 LNHDA and CDR2 SQIVND (reference sequence). The CDR3 loop spans 13 amino acids. Trimming pared 7 bases from V and 2 bases from J, leaving 10 bases between. The CDR3 DNA reads as TGTGCCAGTAACGGCAGGGACACAGATACGCAGTATTTT. Amino acids: CASNGRDTDTQYF.

In nucleotides, the CDR3 is TGCGCCAGCAGCTTCCGCGGGTTTGATACGCAGTATTTT. It codes for CASSFRGFDTQYF. V is TRBV5-1 and J is TRBJ2-3, with D possibly being TRBD2 (5 bases). There are 13 residues in the CDR3. Deletions cut 2 bases from V and 6 bases from J, with 10 bases between. Germline assignment: CDR1 SGHRS and CDR2 YFSETQ.

The V call is TRBV28, the J call TRBJ1-1; D might be TRBD1 (6 bases). With 6 bases removed from V and 0 bases from J, the gap between germline ends came to 14 bases. CDR1 is MDHEN, CDR2 SYDVKM, per germline. The CDR3 spans 15 residues. CDR3: CASSIIRTVNTEAFF. DNA of the CDR3: TGTGCCAGCAGCATAATACGGACAGTGAACACTGAAGCTTTCTTT.

The chain links TRBV10-2 to TRBJ2-7; TRBD1 matches 8 bases. Germline loops: CDR1 WSHSY, CDR2 SAAADI. V shed 0 bases, J shed 4 bases, and the junction held 8 bases outside the gene matches. The CDR3 has 16 residues. The CDR3 is CASSESRTGMLYEQYF. CDR3 DNA sequence: TGCGCCAGCAGTGAGTCTAGGACAGGGATGTTGTACGAGCAGTACTTC.

The chain carries TRBV6-5 and TRBJ2-7; 8 bases align to TRBD1. The CDR3 length is 14 residues. Looked up from germline, CDR1 is MNHEY and CDR2 is SVGAGI. V trimming: 6 bases; J trimming: 4 bases; junction bases outside the gene matches: 8. The CDR3 protein is CASSPRDRQYEQYF. Here the CDR3 DNA reads TGTGCCAGCAGCCCCCGGGACAGGCAATACGAGCAGTACTTC.

The chain couples TRBV9 to TRBJ2-7; 9 bases are shared with TRBD2. The germline V gene encodes CDR1 SGDLS and CDR2 YYNGEE. Trimming took 4 bases from V and 4 from J; bases not matched to a gene: 15. The CDR3 runs to 17 residues. CDR3 protein: CASSLGLANKSPYEQYF. The CDR3, as DNA: TGTGCCAGCAGCCTGGGACTAGCTAATAAGTCGCCGTACGAGCAGTACTTC.

The chain carries TRBV5-1 and TRBJ2-7; tentative D call: TRBD1 (6 bases). Trimming cost V 0 bases and J 6 bases, with 7 bases left between them. Germline V lookup: CDR1 SGHRS, CDR2 YFSETQ. The CDR3 totals 12 residues. The CDR3 region has the DNA TGCGCCAGCAGCTTGGGAGGGGGCGAGCAGTACTTC. Its protein is CASSLGGGEQYF.

V gene TRBV28 combines with J gene TRBJ1-1; 10 nucleotides agree with TRBD1. Trimming took 2 bases from V and 0 from J; bases not matched to a gene: 12. In germline, CDR1 is MDHEN, CDR2 SYDVKM. The CDR3 consists of 19 residues. CDR3 region: CASSLGGTGVWKVNTEAFF. The CDR3 DNA follows: TGTGCCAGCAGTTTAGGGGGGACAGGGGTATGGAAGGTGAACACTGAAGCTTTCTTT.

The V and J genes are TRBV23-1 and TRBJ2-5; 7 positions agree with TRBD1. TRBV23-1 belongs to the ORF category, with a function that is uncertain. The CDR3 extends over 15 amino acids. The V gene end was trimmed by 7 bases and the J gene end by 0 bases; junction bases not matched to a gene: 8. For the CDR3, the DNA is TGCGCCAGCACTAAGGGACAGTCAGACCAAGAGACCCAGTACTTC. Protein product: CASTKGQSDQETQYF.

Comments on this clone: This CDR3 is also generated by other DNA sequences in the sample. This chain links TRBV9 with TRBJ2-7; TRBD1 aligns across 9 bases. The germline V gene has CDR1 SGDLS and CDR2 YYNGEE. The CDR3 is 15 residues long. The ends lost 4 bases at V and 5 bases at J; junction bases unmatched: 10. CDR3 region: CASSYRDREHHEQYF. The CDR3 coding sequence is TGTGCCAGCAGCTATCGGGACAGGGAACACCACGAGCAGTACTTC.

The rearrangement links TRBV30 to TRBJ2-3, with D unresolved. Germline CDR1 GTSNPN, CDR2 SVGIG (reference sequence). This CDR3 region has 12 residues. V dropped 0 bases and J dropped 12 bases, with 13 bases sitting between them. CDR3 sequence reads: CAWSVPPPSQYF. The CDR3 DNA is TGTGCCTGGAGTGTTCCTCCCCCCTCCCAGTATTTT.

The chain uses TRBV29-1 and TRBJ1-2, with TRBD1 matching over 10 bases. V was pared by 5 bases and J by 5 bases, with 11 bases of the junction left unmatched. The CDR3 sequence is 15 residues long. Germline V lookup: CDR1 SQVTM, CDR2 ANQGSEA. The CDR3 DNA reads TGCAGCGTTCGCAGGGGGACAGGGGAGGCGTATGGCTACACCTTC. Translated, it gives CSVRRGTGEAYGYTF.

The chain links TRBV11-1 to TRBJ2-7; D ambiguous. V lost 5 bases and J lost 3, with 14 bases in between. The length of the CDR3 is 14 residues. The germline CDR1 and CDR2 sequences are SGHAT and FQDESV (reference sequence). This CDR3 reads CASSPGVEHYEQYF. For the CDR3, the DNA is TGTGCCAGCAGCCCCGGAGTGGAACACTACGAGCAGTACTTC.

The gene calls are TRBV6-1 and TRBJ2-2; unclear D gene. The ends were cut back, 10 bases at V and 7 bases at J, with 19 bases in the middle. The germline V gene encodes CDR1 MNHNS and CDR2 SASEGT. The CDR3 is 14 amino acids. CDR3 coding DNA: TGTGCCATCTCGATTGACACCTTAATCGGGGAGCTGTTTTTT. Amino acid sequence: CAISIDTLIGELFF.